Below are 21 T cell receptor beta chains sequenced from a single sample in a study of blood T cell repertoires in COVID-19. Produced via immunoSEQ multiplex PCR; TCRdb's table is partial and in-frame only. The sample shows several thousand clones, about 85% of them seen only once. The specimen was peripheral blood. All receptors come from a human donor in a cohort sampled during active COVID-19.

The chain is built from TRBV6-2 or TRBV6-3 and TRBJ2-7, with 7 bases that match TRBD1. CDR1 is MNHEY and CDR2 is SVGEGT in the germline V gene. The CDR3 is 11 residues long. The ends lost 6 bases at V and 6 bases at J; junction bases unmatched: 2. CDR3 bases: TGTGCCAGCAGCACAGGGGTCGAGCAGTACTTC. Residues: CASSTGVEQYF.

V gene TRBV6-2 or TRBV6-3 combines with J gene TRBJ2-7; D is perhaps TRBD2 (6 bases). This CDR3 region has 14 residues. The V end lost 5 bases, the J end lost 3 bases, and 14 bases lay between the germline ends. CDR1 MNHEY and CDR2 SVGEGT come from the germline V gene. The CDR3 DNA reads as TGTGCCAGCAGTAATCCGGGACTTCTCTACGAGCAGTACTTC. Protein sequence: CASSNPGLLYEQYF.

CDR3 sequence: CASSFRPGQGGYGYTF. CDR3 nucleotides: TGTGCCAGCAGCTTCCGGCCGGGACAGGGTGGCTATGGCTACACCTTC. The chain couples TRBV5-5 to TRBJ1-2; 9 bases are shared with TRBD1. CDR1 is SGHKS and CDR2 is YYEKEE in the germline V gene (reference sequence). V lost 2 bases to trimming and J lost 4 bases; unmatched junction nucleotides: 9. The CDR3 consists of 16 residues.

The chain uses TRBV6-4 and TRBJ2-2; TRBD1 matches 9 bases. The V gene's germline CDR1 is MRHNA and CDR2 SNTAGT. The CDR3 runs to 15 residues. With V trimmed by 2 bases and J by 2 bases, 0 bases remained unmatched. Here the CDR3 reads CASSDTGGNTGELFF. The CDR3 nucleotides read TGTGCCAGCAGTGACACAGGGGGCAACACCGGGGAGCTGTTTTTT.

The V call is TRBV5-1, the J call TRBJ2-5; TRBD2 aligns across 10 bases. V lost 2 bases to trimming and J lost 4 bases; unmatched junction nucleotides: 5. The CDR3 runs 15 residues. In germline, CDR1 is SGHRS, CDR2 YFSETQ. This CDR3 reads CASSLGTSASETQYF. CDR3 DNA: TGCGCCAGCAGCTTAGGGACTAGCGCCTCAGAGACCCAGTACTTC.

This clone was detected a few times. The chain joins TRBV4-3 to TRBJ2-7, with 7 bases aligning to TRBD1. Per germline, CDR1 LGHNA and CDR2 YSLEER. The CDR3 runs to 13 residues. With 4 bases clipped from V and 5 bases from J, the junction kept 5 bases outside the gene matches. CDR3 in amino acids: CASSPRQGDEQYF. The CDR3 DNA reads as TGCGCCAGCAGCCCTCGACAGGGCGACGAGCAGTACTTC.

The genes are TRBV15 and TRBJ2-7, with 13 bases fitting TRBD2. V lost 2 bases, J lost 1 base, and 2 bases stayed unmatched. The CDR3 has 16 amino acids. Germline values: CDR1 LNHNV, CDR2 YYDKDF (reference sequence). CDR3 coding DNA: TGTGCCACCAGCAGAAAGACTAGCGGGGGGTCCTACGAGCAGTACTTC. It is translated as CATSRKTSGGSYEQYF.

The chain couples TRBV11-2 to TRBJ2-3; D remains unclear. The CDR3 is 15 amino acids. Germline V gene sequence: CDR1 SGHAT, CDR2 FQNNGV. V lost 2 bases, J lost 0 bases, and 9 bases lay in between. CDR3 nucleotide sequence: TGTGCCAGCAGCTTACCGGCAGGCAGCACAGATACGCAGTATTTT. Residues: CASSLPAGSTDTQYF.

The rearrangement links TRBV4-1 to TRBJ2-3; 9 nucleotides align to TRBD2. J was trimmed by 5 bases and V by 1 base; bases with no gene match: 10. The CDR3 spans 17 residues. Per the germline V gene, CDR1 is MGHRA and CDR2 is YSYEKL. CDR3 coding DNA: TGCGCCAGCAGCCAAGCCCCAGCGGGGGGTCTGATAGATACGCAGTATTTT. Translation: CASSQAPAGGLIDTQYF.

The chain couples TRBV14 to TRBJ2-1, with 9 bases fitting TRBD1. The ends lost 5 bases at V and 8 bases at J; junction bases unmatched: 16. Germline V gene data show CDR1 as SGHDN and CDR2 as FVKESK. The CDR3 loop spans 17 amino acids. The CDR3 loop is CASSGYSGTGKFDEQFF. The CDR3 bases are TGTGCCAGCAGCGGATATTCCGGGACAGGGAAATTCGATGAGCAGTTCTTC.

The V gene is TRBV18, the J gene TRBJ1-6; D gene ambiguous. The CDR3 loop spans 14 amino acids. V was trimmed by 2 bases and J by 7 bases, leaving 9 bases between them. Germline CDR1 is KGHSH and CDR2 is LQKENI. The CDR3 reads CASSPGRVNSPLHF. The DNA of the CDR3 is TGTGCCAGCTCACCAGGGAGAGTAAATTCACCCCTCCACTTT.

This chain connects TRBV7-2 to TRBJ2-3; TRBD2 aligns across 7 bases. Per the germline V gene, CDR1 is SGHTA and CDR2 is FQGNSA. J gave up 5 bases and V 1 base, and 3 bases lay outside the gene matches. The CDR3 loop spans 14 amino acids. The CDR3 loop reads CASSLGASGDTQYF. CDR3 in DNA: TGTGCCAGCAGCTTAGGGGCTAGCGGAGATACGCAGTATTTT. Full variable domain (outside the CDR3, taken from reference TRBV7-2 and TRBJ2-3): GAGVSQSPSNKVTEKGKDVELRCDPISGHTALYWYRQSLGQGLEFLIYFQGNSAPDKSGLPSDRFSAERTGGSVSTLTIQRTQQEDSAVYLCASSLGASGDTQYFGPGTRLTVL.

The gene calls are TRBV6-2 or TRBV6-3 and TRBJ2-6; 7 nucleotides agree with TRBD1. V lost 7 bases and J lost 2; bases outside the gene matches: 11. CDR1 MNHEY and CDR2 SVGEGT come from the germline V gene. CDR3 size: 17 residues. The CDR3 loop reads CASTPETGNPGANVLTF. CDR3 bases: TGTGCCAGCACCCCCGAGACAGGGAACCCTGGGGCCAACGTCCTGACTTTC.

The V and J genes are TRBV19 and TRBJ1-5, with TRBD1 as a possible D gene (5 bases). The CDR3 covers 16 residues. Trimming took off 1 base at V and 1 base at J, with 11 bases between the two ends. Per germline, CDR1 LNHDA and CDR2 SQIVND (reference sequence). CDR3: CASSIGSAGSNQPQHF. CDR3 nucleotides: TGTGCCAGTAGTATAGGGTCGGCAGGGAGCAATCAGCCCCAGCATTTT.

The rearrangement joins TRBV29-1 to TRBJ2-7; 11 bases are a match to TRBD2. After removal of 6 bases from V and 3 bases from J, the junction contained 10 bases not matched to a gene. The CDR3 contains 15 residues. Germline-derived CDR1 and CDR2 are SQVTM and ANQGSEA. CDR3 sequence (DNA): TGCAGCGTAGTGGGACTAGCGGACAAGAGCTACGAGCAGTACTTC. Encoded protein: CSVVGLADKSYEQYF.

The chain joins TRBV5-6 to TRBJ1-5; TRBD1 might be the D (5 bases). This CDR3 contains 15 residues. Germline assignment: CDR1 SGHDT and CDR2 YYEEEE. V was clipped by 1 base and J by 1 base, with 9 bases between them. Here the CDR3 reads CASSLTKGSNQPQHF. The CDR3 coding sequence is TGTGCCAGCAGCTTGACGAAGGGGAGCAATCAGCCCCAGCATTTT.

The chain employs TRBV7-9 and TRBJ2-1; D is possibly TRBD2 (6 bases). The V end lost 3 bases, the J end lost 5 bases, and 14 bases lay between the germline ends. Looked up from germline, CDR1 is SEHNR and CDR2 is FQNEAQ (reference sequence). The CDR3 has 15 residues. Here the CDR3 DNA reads TGTGCCAGCAGCTTTAATAAGCGGGCAAACAATGAGCAGTTCTTC. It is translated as CASSFNKRANNEQFF.

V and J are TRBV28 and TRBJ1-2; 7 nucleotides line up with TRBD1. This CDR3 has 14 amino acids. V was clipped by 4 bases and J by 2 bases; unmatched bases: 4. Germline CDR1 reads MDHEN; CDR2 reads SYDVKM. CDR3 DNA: TGTGCCAGCAGTTCCCCGGGACAGAACTATGGCTACACCTTC. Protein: CASSSPGQNYGYTF.

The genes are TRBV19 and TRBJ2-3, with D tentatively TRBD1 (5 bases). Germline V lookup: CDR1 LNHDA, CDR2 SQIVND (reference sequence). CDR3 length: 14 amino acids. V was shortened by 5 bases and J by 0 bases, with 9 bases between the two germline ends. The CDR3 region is CASSLDSSTDTQYF. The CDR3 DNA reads TGTGCCAGTAGTCTCGACAGCAGCACAGATACGCAGTATTTT.

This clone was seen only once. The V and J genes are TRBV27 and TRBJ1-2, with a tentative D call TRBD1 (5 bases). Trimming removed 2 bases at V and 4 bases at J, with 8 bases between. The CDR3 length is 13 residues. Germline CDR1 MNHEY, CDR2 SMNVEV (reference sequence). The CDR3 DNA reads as TGTGCCAGCAGTTTACAGGGAAGCTATGGCTACACCTTC. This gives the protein CASSLQGSYGYTF.

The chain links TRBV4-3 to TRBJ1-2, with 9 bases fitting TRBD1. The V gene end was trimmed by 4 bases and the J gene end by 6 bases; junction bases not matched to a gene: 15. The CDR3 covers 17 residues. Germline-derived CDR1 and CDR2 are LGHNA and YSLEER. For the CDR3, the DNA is TGCGCCAGCAGCCCTACCTCAGCCGGGACAGGGTCCCATGGCTACACCTTC. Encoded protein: CASSPTSAGTGSHGYTF.